The 28 T cell receptor beta chains in this list originate from one sample, sequenced in a study of blood T cell repertoires in COVID-19 (dated by TCRdb to 2019 to 2021). Library construction relied on the immunoSEQ multiplex PCR assay. The table was pulled from immuneACCESS by TCRdb, which kept in-frame rearrangements only. Such tables lose some clones; where checked, under half of the loss comes from unresolved V genes, and the rest has no known cause. The table for this sample lists fewer than 250,000 clones; approximately 86% of them were counted only once. The ten most abundant clones make up 2% to 3% of the sample. Sequencing was carried out using PBMCs or T cells enriched from blood (not recorded which). Receptor source: a woman in her 30s with acute COVID-19.

This clone showed up just once. The J gene is TRBJ1-5, the V gene TRBV6-6; D is possibly TRBD1 (5 bases). V was pared by 5 bases and J by 3 bases, with 8 bases between. In germline, CDR1 is MNHNY, CDR2 SVGAGI (reference sequence). CDR3 length: 13 residues. CDR3 DNA: TGTGCCAGCAGTCCAGGGTACAATCAGCCCCAGCATTTT. Translation: CASSPGYNQPQHF.

V is TRBV7-9 and J is TRBJ1-4; D is unresolved. CDR3 size: 13 residues. Trimming left V 2 bases short and J 8 bases short, with 9 bases between. Germline V gene sequence: CDR1 SEHNR, CDR2 FQNEAQ (reference sequence). CDR3 loop: CASSLTSREKLFF. The CDR3 bases are TGTGCCAGCAGCTTAACCTCCAGGGAAAAACTGTTTTTT.

The V and J genes are TRBV6-5 and TRBJ1-5; maybe TRBD1 (6 bases). Germline V gene data show CDR1 as MNHEY and CDR2 as SVGAGI. Deletions cut 7 bases from V and 6 bases from J, with 10 bases between. The CDR3 loop spans 12 amino acids. For the CDR3, the DNA is TGTGCCAGCAACAGGGACGGTCAGCCCCAGCATTTT. It encodes CASNRDGQPQHF.

This chain connects TRBV5-8 to TRBJ2-7; perhaps TRBD2 as D (6 bases). The CDR3 is 15 amino acids. The V end was cut by 0 bases, the J end by 3 bases, with 13 bases between. The germline CDR1 and CDR2 sequences are SGHTS and YDEGEE. The CDR3 loop reads CASSLALGGYYEQYF. The CDR3 DNA sequence: TGTGCCAGCAGCTTGGCCCTCGGGGGTTACTACGAGCAGTACTTC.

The chain is built from TRBV4-1 and TRBJ2-3, with 14 bases that match TRBD2. This CDR3 is 17 amino acids long. CDR1 MGHRA and CDR2 YSYEKL come from the germline V gene. Germline trimming cut 5 bases from V and 6 bases from J; bases unmatched to any gene: 10. CDR3 residues: CASSKGRLAGGKDTQYF. In DNA, the CDR3 is TGCGCCAGCAGCAAAGGCCGACTAGCGGGGGGGAAGGATACGCAGTATTTT.

The chain combines TRBV6-1 with TRBJ2-1, with TRBD2 matching over 13 bases. The germline CDR1 and CDR2 sequences are MNHNS and SASEGT. The CDR3 is 17 residues long. Trimming took 4 bases from V and 0 from J; bases not matched to a gene: 3. CDR3 residues: CASSGLAGGSSYNEQFF. The CDR3 coding sequence is TGTGCCAGCAGTGGACTAGCGGGGGGAAGCTCCTACAATGAGCAGTTCTTC.

V usage is TRBV4-1 and J usage is TRBJ1-5; 7 bases map to TRBD1. This CDR3 contains 14 residues. The ends lost 3 bases at V and 8 bases at J; junction bases unmatched: 7. The germline V gene encodes CDR1 MGHRA and CDR2 YSYEKL. This chain's CDR3 is CASSQIQGNKPQHF. The CDR3 DNA is TGCGCCAGCAGCCAGATACAGGGGAACAAGCCCCAGCATTTT.

The chain joins TRBV7-9 to TRBJ2-1; perhaps TRBD2 as D (7 bases). Trimming shortened V by 1 base and J by 3 bases, and 13 bases separated the two germline ends. The CDR3 runs to 16 residues. The germline CDR1 and CDR2 sequences are SEHNR and FQNEAQ (reference sequence). The chain's CDR3 is CASSLDAGAIYNEQFF. Here the CDR3 DNA reads TGTGCCAGCAGCTTAGATGCGGGGGCAATCTACAATGAGCAGTTCTTC.

The chain is built from TRBV2 and TRBJ2-7; 7 bases align to TRBD1. Trimming took 7 bases from V and 2 from J; bases not matched to a gene: 8. Germline V lookup: CDR1 SNHLY, CDR2 FYNNEI. This CDR3 region has 14 residues. Written as DNA, the CDR3 is TGTGCCAGCAAGAGGACAGGTGATCCCTACGAGCAGTACTTC. This gives the protein CASKRTGDPYEQYF.

The chain joins TRBV20-1 to TRBJ2-2; 12 bases match TRBD2. The CDR3 runs 17 residues. Trimming cost V 3 bases and J 2 bases; bases outside gene matches: 7. Germline CDR1 reads DFQATT; CDR2 reads SNEGSKA (reference sequence). CDR3 DNA: TGCAGTGCTAGTTTCACTAGCGGGGGGCTCAACACCGGGGAGCTGTTTTTT. This codes for CSASFTSGGLNTGELFF.

The DNA for the CDR3 is TGTGCCAGCAGCGCAAACTGGGGCGGTTATTCACCCCTCCACTTT. Translation: CASSANWGGYSPLHF. The chain is built from TRBV9 and TRBJ1-6; TRBD1 might be the D (5 bases). The CDR3 length is 15 residues. Trimming removed 3 bases from V and 8 bases from J, with 15 bases in between. From germline, CDR1 is SGDLS and CDR2 YYNGEE.

This rearrangement joins TRBV12-3 or TRBV12-4 to TRBJ2-3; D may be TRBD1 (6 bases). V was shortened by 8 bases and J by 9 bases, with 15 bases between the two germline ends. The CDR3 contains 12 residues. CDR3 in DNA: TGTGCCAGCCGGCAAGGGGGTGAGACGCAGTATTTT. Its protein is CASRQGGETQYF.

This clone was picked up one time. V is TRBV5-4 and J is TRBJ1-5; no clear D. Trimming stripped 1 base from V and 2 bases from J, with 7 bases between. The CDR3 sequence is 14 residues long. The germline gives CDR1 SGHNT, CDR2 YYREEE (reference sequence). The CDR3 reads CASSLLQGNQPQHF. CDR3 coding DNA: TGTGCCAGCAGCTTGTTGCAGGGCAATCAGCCCCAGCATTTT.

This clone was picked up one time. The chain combines TRBV6-6 with TRBJ1-6, with D maybe TRBD1 (6 bases). The CDR3 spans 14 residues. CDR1 and CDR2 (germline): MNHNY, SVGAGI (reference sequence). The V and J ends lost 7 bases and 8 bases respectively, with 15 bases between them. CDR3 bases: TGTGCCAGCATTAACGGCAGGGGTGATTCACCCCTCCACTTT. Translated, it gives CASINGRGDSPLHF.

The chain links TRBV2 to TRBJ1-1; 8 nucleotides align to TRBD1. The trim removed 6 bases at V and 4 bases at J, leaving 7 bases unmatched. Per germline, CDR1 SNHLY and CDR2 FYNNEI. CDR3 length: 14 amino acids. This CDR3 reads CASRSSGGFTEAFF. In DNA form, the CDR3 reads TGTGCCAGCAGGTCATCAGGGGGCTTCACTGAAGCTTTCTTT.

This rearrangement joins TRBV18 to TRBJ2-5; 13 bases line up with TRBD2. Looked up from germline, CDR1 is KGHSH and CDR2 is LQKENI. Trimming at V came to 0 bases and at J to 5 bases, leaving 0 bases not matched to a gene. CDR3 size: 15 residues. CDR3 loop: CASSPPGLAGETQYF. CDR3 bases: TGTGCCAGCTCACCACCGGGACTAGCGGGGGAGACCCAGTACTTC.

This clone was seen just once. For the CDR3, the DNA is TGTGCCAGCAGTTTATTTAGTCCCGGGGCAGGGGGCGCGTATACTGAAGCTTTCTTT. As protein: CASSLFSPGAGGAYTEAFF. The rearrangement links TRBV27 to TRBJ1-1, with 8 bases that match TRBD1. The CDR3 is 19 amino acids. The junction had 18 bases not matched to a gene; V was cut back by 1 base and J by 5 bases. The germline V gene has CDR1 MNHEY and CDR2 SMNVEV (reference sequence).

The chain is built from TRBV3-1 (or the pseudogene TRBV3-2) and TRBJ2-1; 7 positions match TRBD1. V shed 5 bases and J 0 bases; nucleotides not matched to a gene: 4. The germline V gene encodes CDR1 LGHDT and CDR2 YNNKEL (reference sequence). The CDR3 totals 15 residues. The CDR3 nucleotides read TGTGCCAGCAGCGAAAACAGGGGCTCCTACAATGAGCAGTTCTTC. Residues: CASSENRGSYNEQFF.

The rearrangement uses TRBV7-2 and TRBJ2-2; D not certain. This CDR3 contains 14 residues. V was pared by 3 bases and J by 5 bases, with 10 bases between. From germline, CDR1 is SGHTA and CDR2 FQGNSA. The CDR3 DNA reads TGTGCCAGCAGCTTTGTACAGACAACCGGGGAGCTGTTTTTT. The encoded protein is CASSFVQTTGELFF.

J is TRBJ1-5 and V is TRBV30, with 7 bases fitting TRBD1. CDR1 is GTSNPN and CDR2 is SVGIG in the germline V gene (reference sequence). V was pared by 2 bases and J by 6 bases, with 4 bases of the junction left unmatched. The CDR3 covers 13 residues. CDR3 in amino acids: CAWSKGAGQPQHF. The DNA of the CDR3 is TGTGCCTGGAGTAAGGGGGCAGGTCAGCCCCAGCATTTT. The full variable domain, with the rest looked up from reference TRBV30 and TRBJ1-5, is SQTIHQWPATLVQPVGSPLSLECTVEGTSNPNLYWYRQAAGRGLQLLFYSVGIGQISSEVPQNLSASRPQDRQFILSSKKLLLSDSGFYLCAWSKGAGQPQHFGDGTRLSIL.

This clone has just a few counts. This chain links TRBV5-6 with TRBJ2-2; 7 bases line up with TRBD1. This CDR3 is built from 12 residues. Trimming at V came to 3 bases and at J to 11 bases, leaving 4 bases not matched to a gene. The germline CDR1 and CDR2 sequences are SGHDT and YYEEEE. The CDR3 bases are TGTGCCAGCAGCTCACGACAGGGTGAGCTGTTTTTT. Its protein is CASSSRQGELFF. Using reference TRBV5-6 and TRBJ2-2 for the parts outside the CDR3, the full variable domain is DAGVTQSPTHLIKTRGQQVTLRCSPKSGHDTVSWYQQALGQGPQFIFQYYEEEERQRGNFPDRFSGHQFPNYSSELNVNALLLGDSALYLCASSSRQGELFFGEGSRLTVL.

The chain employs TRBV11-2 and TRBJ1-1, with D unclear. Germline CDR1 SGHAT, CDR2 FQNNGV. The length of the CDR3 is 13 residues. The V end was cut by 3 bases, the J end by 0 bases, with 5 bases between. The CDR3 spells CASSFRMNTEAFF. CDR3 in DNA: TGTGCCAGCAGCTTCAGGATGAACACTGAAGCTTTCTTT.

This chain uses TRBV27 with TRBJ2-1; weak D call: TRBD2 (6 bases). The ends were cut back, 4 bases at V and 8 bases at J, with 21 bases in the middle. There are 16 residues in the CDR3. Germline lookup yields CDR1 MNHEY and CDR2 SMNVEV (reference sequence). The CDR3 region is CASSSPARLADDEQFF. In DNA form, the CDR3 reads TGTGCCAGCAGTTCCCCCGCGAGATTAGCGGACGATGAGCAGTTCTTC.

The chain is built from TRBV7-6 and TRBJ2-2, with 10 nucleotides matching TRBD1. The germline V gene has CDR1 SGHVS and CDR2 FNYEAQ. This CDR3 region has 16 residues. V trimming: 6 bases; J trimming: 4 bases; junction bases outside the gene matches: 8. CDR3 sequence (DNA): TGTGCCAGCAGATCATGGGACAGGGGATTCACCGGGGAGCTGTTTTTT. It is translated as CASRSWDRGFTGELFF.

The V call is TRBV4-3, the J call TRBJ1-1; 8 bases are a match to TRBD1. The CDR3 sequence is 15 residues long. Trimming cost V 3 bases and J 5 bases; bases outside gene matches: 8. Germline CDR1 reads LGHNA; CDR2 reads YSLEER. CDR3 sequence: CASSQGRGRETEAFF. DNA for the CDR3: TGCGCCAGCAGCCAGGGCAGGGGGCGGGAAACTGAAGCTTTCTTT.

This chain links TRBV3-1 (or the pseudogene TRBV3-2) with TRBJ1-2; the match to TRBD1 covers 7 bases. Unmatched junction bases numbered 6, after V lost 1 base and J lost 4 bases. Germline assignment: CDR1 LGHDT and CDR2 YNNKEL (reference sequence). The CDR3 is 15 residues long. The CDR3 here is CASSQGRGQIYGYTF. The CDR3 DNA sequence: TGTGCCAGCAGCCAAGGGAGGGGGCAGATCTATGGCTACACCTTC.

The chain uses TRBV7-9 and TRBJ1-1, with 10 positions matching TRBD1. Germline values: CDR1 SEHNR, CDR2 FQNEAQ (reference sequence). The CDR3 covers 16 residues. V trimming: 5 bases; J trimming: 4 bases; junction bases outside the gene matches: 10. The CDR3 DNA reads as TGTGCCAGCAGCCCCAGCATCCGGACAGGGGGCACTGAAGCTTTCTTT. The encoded protein is CASSPSIRTGGTEAFF.

V gene TRBV5-6 combines with J gene TRBJ1-4; D may be TRBD1 (6 bases). CDR3 length: 18 residues. V shed 2 bases and J shed 5 bases, with 22 bases lying between them. Germline CDR1 SGHDT, CDR2 YYEEEE. The CDR3 sequence is CASSLYLRTDYTNEKLFF. CDR3 nucleotide sequence: TGTGCCAGCAGCTTATACCTCCGGACAGATTATACAAATGAAAAACTGTTTTTT.